This TCR beta chain was observed in a study of cytomegalovirus exposure and HLA in healthy donors. Looking at the study overall: According to later analysis, the same platform produced the 120 or so validation and 666 first-cohort repertoires. Points from the study as a whole: Researchers counted around 180 TCR beta chains as cytomegalovirus-associated. Rare TCR sequences dominated, though some public TCRs recurred in many donors.

Points on this clone: Its antigen is undetermined.

Trimming pared 4 bases from V and 4 bases from J, leaving 13 bases between. Per the germline V gene, CDR1 is SGHDN and CDR2 is FVKESK. The CDR3 has 14 residues. Measured with immunoSEQ multiplex PCR; TCRdb has only the in-frame clones, and not every one. The repertoire includes over 150,000 clones, 85% of them detected once, and roughly 15% sits in the top ten. The donors were members of the approximately 130-subject validation cohort (separate from the approximately 650-subject first cohort). This TCR came from a man aged 18 to 30 in good health and CMV-seropositive. The rearrangement uses TRBV14 and TRBJ1-1, with TRBD1 as a possible D gene (6 bases). The sequenced sample consisted of PBMCs. For the CDR3, the DNA is TGTGCCAGCAGCCCGTTCGGGGGGGCCACTGAAGCTTTCTTT. It translates to CASSPFGGATEAFF.